The 24 T cell receptor beta chains presented below share a single source sample, sequenced in a study of cytomegalovirus exposure and HLA in healthy donors (dated by TCRdb to about 2017). The library was made by the immunoSEQ multiplex PCR assay. The multiplex PCR relied on a mix of 60 forward primers for TCR Vbeta segments and 13 reverse primers for TCR Jbeta segments. Not all clones reach the TCRdb copy of this immuneACCESS table, which keeps in-frame sequences only. Checked studies attribute under half of the gap to unresolved V genes and leave the rest unexplained. The sample table records about 140,000 clones; approximately 80% of these occur just once. The biggest ten clones account for about 15% of the sample. The sequencing input was PBMCs. These receptors all stem from a woman aged 40 to 50 in good health and CMV-seronegative.

This chain uses TRBV30 with TRBJ1-5; TRBD1 matches at 9 bases. Germline trimming cut 0 bases from V and 1 base from J; bases unmatched to any gene: 19. The V gene's germline CDR1 is GTSNPN and CDR2 SVGIG (reference sequence). CDR3 length equals 21 residues. The CDR3 DNA sequence: TGTGCCTGGAGTGTATATCAACTGGGGGGGACAGGGTCGATAAGCAATCAGCCCCAGCATTTT. This gives the protein CAWSVYQLGGTGSISNQPQHF.

The chain recombines TRBV28 with TRBJ1-5; D remains unclear. Germline loops: CDR1 MDHEN, CDR2 SYDVKM. CDR3 length equals 13 residues. Trimming cost V 3 bases and J 7 bases, with 10 bases left between them. The CDR3 DNA follows: TGTGCCAGCAGTTTTGTCCGGGAACAGCCCCAGCATTTT. Translating gives CASSFVREQPQHF.

The J gene is TRBJ1-4, the V gene TRBV2; maybe TRBD1 (5 bases). V lost 2 bases and J lost 8, with 9 bases in between. Germline CDR1 reads SNHLY; CDR2 reads FYNNEI. There are 13 residues in the CDR3. CDR3 loop: CASSEQGWEKLFF. In DNA form, the CDR3 reads TGTGCCAGCAGTGAACAGGGTTGGGAAAAACTGTTTTTT. Full variable domain (missing parts from reference TRBV2 and TRBJ1-4): EPEVTQTPSHQVTQMGQEVILRCVPISNHLYFYWYRQILGQKVEFLVSFYNNEISEKSEIFDDQFSVERPDGSNFTLKIRSTKLEDSAMYFCASSEQGWEKLFFGSGTQLSVL.

V usage is TRBV11-1 and J usage is TRBJ2-1; a possible D gene is TRBD2 (5 bases). The ends were cut back, 1 base at V and 4 bases at J, with 11 bases in the middle. This CDR3 region has 15 residues. Germline values: CDR1 SGHAT, CDR2 FQDESV (reference sequence). The CDR3: CASSLGWERYNEQFF. CDR3 bases: TGTGCCAGCAGCTTAGGGTGGGAGAGGTACAATGAGCAGTTCTTC.

The genes are TRBV19 and TRBJ2-3, with TRBD2 identical over 8 bases. The junction had 4 bases not matched to a gene; V was cut back by 1 base and J by 4 bases. The CDR3 loop spans 15 amino acids. Germline V gene data show CDR1 as LNHDA and CDR2 as SQIVND (reference sequence). This CDR3 is CASSIGAGGSDTQYF. The CDR3 coding sequence is TGTGCCAGTAGTATAGGGGCGGGAGGATCAGATACGCAGTATTTT. The full variable domain, rest sourced from reference TRBV19 and TRBJ2-3, is DGGITQSPKYLFRKEGQNVTLSCEQNLNHDAMYWYRQDPGQGLRLIYYSQIVNDFQKGDIAEGYSVSREKKESFPLTVTSAQKNPTAFYLCASSIGAGGSDTQYFGPGTRLTVL.

The chain is built from TRBV2 and TRBJ2-3; D remains ambiguous. The germline V gene has CDR1 SNHLY and CDR2 FYNNEI. Between the trimmed V and J ends, which lost 5 bases and 6 bases, there was a span of 6 bases. CDR3 length equals 11 residues. This chain's CDR3 is CASSPADTQYF. The CDR3 DNA reads as TGTGCCAGCAGTCCCGCGGATACGCAGTATTTT.

The rearrangement uses TRBV9 and TRBJ1-1; D unclear. From germline, CDR1 is SGDLS and CDR2 YYNGEE. CDR3 length equals 13 residues. Trimming left V 0 bases short and J 3 bases short, with 6 bases between. CDR3 loop: CASSVVRDTEAFF. The CDR3 nucleotides are TGTGCCAGCAGCGTAGTACGGGACACTGAAGCTTTCTTT.

The J gene is TRBJ2-1, the V gene TRBV27; 10 nucleotides agree with TRBD2. This CDR3 has 17 amino acids. Germline loops: CDR1 MNHEY, CDR2 SMNVEV (reference sequence). V was clipped by 7 bases and J by 2 bases; unmatched bases: 11. CDR3: CASTPSGRLFTYNEQFF. The DNA of the CDR3 is TGTGCCAGCACCCCTAGCGGGAGACTCTTTACCTACAATGAGCAGTTCTTC.

The V and J genes are TRBV7-2 and TRBJ2-3; 8 bases map to TRBD2. Germline V gives CDR1 SGHTA, CDR2 FQGNSA. CDR3 length: 14 amino acids. The V gene end was trimmed by 1 base and the J gene end by 6 bases; junction bases not matched to a gene: 3. The chain's CDR3 is CASSLGLAGDTQYF. CDR3 coding DNA: TGTGCCAGCAGCTTAGGGCTAGCGGGTGATACGCAGTATTTT.

J is TRBJ2-3 and V is TRBV30; 7 bases are a match to TRBD2. V shed 2 bases, J shed 2 bases, and the junction held 7 bases outside the gene matches. Germline CDR1 and CDR2: GTSNPN and SVGIG (reference sequence). CDR3 length: 15 residues. CDR3 DNA sequence: TGTGCCTGGAGTCCCGGGACTACCATCACAGATACGCAGTATTTT. This encodes CAWSPGTTITDTQYF.

A few counts support this clone. The J gene is TRBJ1-1, the V gene TRBV25-1; D remains ambiguous. CDR3 length: 13 residues. The germline gives CDR1 MGHDK, CDR2 SYGVNS. Trimming took 10 bases from V and 6 from J, leaving 18 bases between them. The CDR3 loop reads CATSEGGKAEAFF. The CDR3 DNA sequence: TGTGCCACCTCAGAAGGAGGCAAGGCTGAAGCTTTCTTT.

This clone occurred once. The DNA for the CDR3 is TGTGCCACCAGCAGCGAACAGGGAGCAACGGGGGCTTTCTTT. Protein product: CATSSEQGATGAFF. This chain links TRBV15 with TRBJ1-1, with a tentative D call TRBD1 (6 bases). V lost 3 bases and J lost 11, with 19 bases in between. The CDR3 runs 14 residues. Germline CDR1 is LNHNV and CDR2 is YYDKDF (reference sequence).

This clone was recorded a few times. The J gene is TRBJ2-3, the V gene TRBV28, with 9 bases that match TRBD1. Germline trimming cut 3 bases from V and 5 bases from J; bases unmatched to any gene: 6. This CDR3 spans 15 amino acids. Germline CDR1 is MDHEN and CDR2 is SYDVKM. The CDR3 sequence: CASSFVGQGGDTQYF. Written as DNA, the CDR3 is TGTGCCAGCAGTTTTGTGGGACAGGGAGGAGATACGCAGTATTTT. Drawing the rest from reference TRBV28 and TRBJ2-3, the complete variable domain is DVKVTQSSRYLVKRTGEKVFLECVQDMDHENMFWYRQDPGLGLRLIYFSYDVKMKEKGDIPEGYSVSREKKERFSLILESASTNQTSMYLCASSFVGQGGDTQYFGPGTRLTVL.

J is TRBJ1-2 and V is TRBV7-8; D perhaps matches TRBD1 (6 bases). V was trimmed by 5 bases and J by 2 bases, leaving 12 bases between them. The CDR3 is 14 amino acids. CDR1 SGHVS and CDR2 FQNEAQ come from the germline V gene. CDR3 region: CASSRQEPNYGYTF. The CDR3 nucleotides read TGTGCCAGCAGCCGACAGGAGCCGAACTATGGCTACACCTTC.

The rearrangement links TRBV5-6 to TRBJ1-4, with TRBD1 identical over 8 bases. Germline CDR1 and CDR2: SGHDT and YYEEEE. J gave up 5 bases and V 5 bases, and 2 bases lay outside the gene matches. This CDR3 is built from 13 residues. Here the CDR3 DNA reads TGTGCCAGCAGAGACAGGGGAAATGAAAAACTGTTTTTT. It specifies CASRDRGNEKLFF.

In its sample, this clone was seen a few times. This chain joins TRBV7-9 and TRBJ1-1; the match to TRBD1 covers 8 bases. CDR1 SEHNR and CDR2 FQNEAQ come from the germline V gene (reference sequence). CDR3 length: 13 amino acids. J gave up 6 bases and V 5 bases, and 5 bases lay outside the gene matches. The CDR3 spells CASSRMTGAEAFF. CDR3 nucleotide sequence: TGTGCCAGCAGCCGAATGACAGGGGCTGAAGCTTTCTTT.

The rearrangement joins TRBV21-1 to TRBJ2-3; the table names TRBD1, a call not compared with the DNA. TRBV21-1 is deemed a pseudogene. CDR3 size: 15 residues. The chain's CDR3 is CASSKGNKSTDTQYF. DNA for the CDR3: TGTGCCAGCAGCAAAGGAAACAAAAGCACAGATACGCAGTATTTT.

This sequence joins TRBV5-4 and TRBJ2-2; perhaps TRBD2 as D (6 bases). This CDR3 is built from 17 residues. Germline-derived CDR1 and CDR2 are SGHNT and YYREEE (reference sequence). Trimming removed 3 bases at V and 0 bases at J, with 15 bases between. The chain's CDR3 is CASSSGGPKTNTGELFF. The CDR3, as DNA: TGTGCCAGCAGCTCCGGGGGACCGAAAACGAACACCGGGGAGCTGTTTTTT.

Comment on this clone: A junction boundary mismatches the germline segment, possibly from a read error. The chain combines TRBV7-7 with TRBJ2-3, with D maybe TRBD1 (6 bases). The germline gives CDR1 SSHAT, CDR2 FNYEAQ (reference sequence). The CDR3 has 13 amino acids. CDR3 bases: TGTGCTAGCAGTCTACTAGGGGGAGATACGCAGTATTTT. Translation: CASSLLGGDTQYF.

The V call is TRBV5-6, the J call TRBJ2-7; 8 bases match TRBD2. J was trimmed by 4 bases and V by 4 bases; bases with no gene match: 13. Germline CDR1 is SGHDT and CDR2 is YYEEEE. This CDR3 spans 16 amino acids. The CDR3 DNA is TGTGCCAGCAGCGTTTTTCGAGCGGGAGTTGGGTACGAGCAGTACTTC. Amino acids: CASSVFRAGVGYEQYF.

The rearrangement uses TRBV9 and TRBJ2-5, with TRBD2 matching 16 bases. The CDR3 sequence is 19 residues long. The germline CDR1 and CDR2 sequences are SGDLS and YYNGEE. J gave up 5 bases and V 6 bases, and 16 bases lay outside the gene matches. In DNA, the CDR3 is TGTGCCAGCACTAGGGGACTAGCGGGAGGGGAAAACTACTTCGAGACCCAGTACTTC. Translated: CASTRGLAGGENYFETQYF. The full variable domain, rest sourced from reference TRBV9 and TRBJ2-5, is DSGVTQTPKHLITATGQRVTLRCSPRSGDLSVYWYQQSLDQGLQFLIQYYNGEERAKGNILERFSAQQFPDLHSELNLSSLELGDSALYFCASTRGLAGGENYFETQYFGPGTRLLVL.

The rearrangement links TRBV5-1 to TRBJ2-7, with D possibly matching TRBD2 (6 bases). This CDR3 is 14 amino acids long. V lost 0 bases and J lost 7, with 14 bases in between. Germline V lookup: CDR1 SGHRS, CDR2 YFSETQ. The CDR3 sequence: CASSLGRTGGEQYF. CDR3 nucleotide sequence: TGCGCCAGCAGCTTGGGTAGGACCGGGGGAGAGCAGTACTTC.

A single count supports this clone. This sequence joins TRBV19 and TRBJ2-6, with TRBD1 identical over 8 bases. The trim removed 6 bases at V and 4 bases at J, leaving 8 bases unmatched. The germline V gene has CDR1 LNHDA and CDR2 SQIVND (reference sequence). The CDR3 length is 16 residues. The chain's CDR3 is CASRPGGSLGANVLTF. CDR3 nucleotide sequence: TGTGCCAGTAGGCCAGGGGGCTCTCTGGGGGCCAACGTCCTGACTTTC.

This chain links TRBV7-9 with TRBJ2-1; D ambiguous. Trimming left V 2 bases short and J 0 bases short, with 11 bases between. CDR3 length: 16 amino acids. In germline, CDR1 is SEHNR, CDR2 FQNEAQ (reference sequence). The CDR3 DNA sequence: TGTGCCAGCAGCTTACGGTTCGCAAACTCCTACAATGAGCAGTTCTTC. This translates into CASSLRFANSYNEQFF.